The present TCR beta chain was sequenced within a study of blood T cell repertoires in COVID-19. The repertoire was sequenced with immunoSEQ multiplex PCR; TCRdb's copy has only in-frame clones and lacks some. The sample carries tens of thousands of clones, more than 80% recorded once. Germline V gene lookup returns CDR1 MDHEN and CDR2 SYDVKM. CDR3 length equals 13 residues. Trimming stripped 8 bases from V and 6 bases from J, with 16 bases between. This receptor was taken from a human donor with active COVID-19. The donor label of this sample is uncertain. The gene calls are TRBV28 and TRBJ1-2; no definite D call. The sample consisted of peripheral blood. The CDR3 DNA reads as TGTGCCAGCGGCATAGTCAGGCAAGATGGCTACACCTTC. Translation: CASGIVRQDGYTF.